The 31 T cell receptor beta chains below come from one sample, sequenced in a study of CXCR3-negative and CXCR3-positive naive CD8 T cells. Study observations and caveats: TRB CDR3s were more hydrophobic in CXCR3-positive than in CXCR3-negative naive cells.

These TCRs are of unknown antigen specificity. TRB cDNA libraries were made by UMI-labeled 5' RACE. TCRdb reprocessed the 5' RACE reads, keeping one entry per CDR3 protein, no DNA. The table lists 130,000 to 150,000 distinct CDR3 sequences. Sequencing was performed on naive CXCR3+ CD8+ T cells from blood. Specified subset: CD45RO-CCR7+CD27+CD95- naive CD8+ T cells expressing CXCR3 (TNR3+). The receptors derive from a human donor in good health. Some clones in this sample may be carry-over from other donors' samples.

The chain has TRBV7-6 and TRBJ2-5; TCRdb returns TRBD2, unconfirmable since there is no DNA. This CDR3 is built from 15 residues. The germline gives CDR1 SGHVS, CDR2 FNYEAQ. This chain's CDR3 is CASSLEAGAQETQYF. The whole variable domain, filled in from reference TRBV7-6 and TRBJ2-5, reads GAGVSQSPRYKVTKRGQDVALRCDPISGHVSLYWYRQALGQGPEFLTYFNYEAQQDKSGLPNDRFSAERPEGSISTLTIQRTEQRDSAMYRCASSLEAGAQETQYFGPGTRLLVL.

The V and J genes are TRBV28 and TRBJ2-7; TCRdb gives TRBD1 as the D gene, but with no DNA this cannot be confirmed. The germline CDR1 and CDR2 sequences are MDHEN and SYDVKM. CDR3 length: 15 residues. CDR3 sequence reads: CASSSGRGYEYEQYF.

The rearrangement links TRBV3-1 to TRBJ2-2; TCRdb reports TRBD1, a call that lacks DNA to check it against. The V gene's germline CDR1 is LGHDT and CDR2 YNNKEL (reference sequence). The CDR3 loop spans 19 amino acids. CDR3 in amino acids: CASSSEFQDRAVNAGELFF.

The rearrangement links TRBV7-2 to TRBJ2-7. The CDR3 loop spans 11 amino acids. The germline V gene encodes CDR1 SGHTA and CDR2 FQGNSA. CDR3 in amino acids: CASSQRDEQYF.

J is TRBJ2-3 and V is TRBV12-3 or TRBV12-4; TCRdb indicates TRBD1, and absent DNA this call remains unverified. The CDR3 is 14 amino acids. The chain's CDR3 is CASSFGGRTDTQYF.

This chain's CDR3 is CSARTSGEKPVTDTQYF. The chain joins TRBV20-1 to TRBJ2-3; the TCRdb call, TRBD2, lacks DNA for checking. This CDR3 spans 17 amino acids. CDR1 is DFQATT and CDR2 is SNEGSKA in the germline V gene (reference sequence).

The V and J genes are TRBV27 and TRBJ2-1; lacking DNA, the TRBD1 call made by TCRdb goes unchecked. Per the germline V gene, CDR1 is MNHEY and CDR2 is SMNVEV (reference sequence). The CDR3 has 14 residues. The CDR3 sequence: CASSPWTGHNEQFF.

The chain uses TRBV21-1 and TRBJ2-7; TCRdb designates TRBD1, a call that cannot be tested without DNA. TRBV21-1 is a known pseudogene. This CDR3 has 15 residues. The CDR3 is CASSIRGDTYYEQYF.

This sequence joins TRBV12-3 or TRBV12-4 and TRBJ1-1. The CDR3 spans 15 residues. CDR3 sequence reads: CASSFTGYMNTEAFF.

The chain couples TRBV20-1 to TRBJ2-7; TCRdb's D call of TRBD2 is untestable without DNA. The CDR3 loop spans 15 amino acids. The germline V gene encodes CDR1 DFQATT and CDR2 SNEGSKA (reference sequence). The CDR3 here is CSAGLSAGGPYEQYF.

J is TRBJ2-5 and V is TRBV5-1; TCRdb calls TRBD1, which cannot be checked without DNA. The CDR3 sequence is 13 residues long. Germline V gene lookup returns CDR1 SGHRS and CDR2 YFSETQ. This CDR3 is CASSWTVQETQYF.

This chain joins TRBV29-1 and TRBJ2-5; TCRdb outputs TRBD1, but without DNA this stays unchecked. The CDR3 is 11 amino acids. Germline values: CDR1 SQVTM, CDR2 ANQGSEA. CDR3 region: CSVPRGETQYF.

This sequence joins TRBV6-2 or TRBV6-3 and TRBJ2-5. Germline CDR1 is MNHEY and CDR2 is SVGEGT. CDR3 length: 15 amino acids. CDR3 amino acids: CASSYSTGTQETQYF.

The gene calls are TRBV29-1 and TRBJ1-2; TCRdb returns TRBD1, unconfirmable since there is no DNA. The germline V gene encodes CDR1 SQVTM and CDR2 ANQGSEA. There are 13 residues in the CDR3. The CDR3 region is CSVAPAIDYGYTF.

V gene TRBV12-3 or TRBV12-4 combines with J gene TRBJ2-1. This CDR3 comprises 13 residues. The CDR3 protein is CASSLSRNNEQFF.

This sequence joins TRBV12-3 or TRBV12-4 and TRBJ2-1; TCRdb lists TRBD2, though no DNA is available to test this call. The CDR3 consists of 12 residues. CDR3 in amino acids: CASAPRVNEQFF.

The chain employs TRBV7-9 and TRBJ1-1; the TRBD1 assignment by TCRdb is unverifiable without DNA. CDR1 and CDR2 (germline): SEHNR, FQNEAQ (reference sequence). The CDR3 is 14 residues long. The CDR3 sequence: CASSLQGQNTEAFF.

V gene TRBV10-1 combines with J gene TRBJ2-1; checking the TCRdb D call of TRBD2 is not possible without DNA. The CDR3 runs to 15 residues. Germline-derived CDR1 and CDR2 are WNHNN and SYGVQD (reference sequence). CDR3 region: CARDTGTSSVDEQFF.

This rearrangement joins TRBV7-9 to TRBJ1-1. The CDR3 is made up of 12 amino acids. From germline, CDR1 is SEHNR and CDR2 FQNEAQ (reference sequence). The CDR3 here is CASSLDEAEAFF.

The CDR3 sequence: CSARGLAAGYEQYF. V is TRBV20-1 and J is TRBJ2-7; the D call of TRBD2 rests on TCRdb alone, since no DNA is present to check it. The CDR3 is 14 amino acids. CDR1 and CDR2 from the germline V gene are DFQATT and SNEGSKA (reference sequence).

This sequence joins TRBV6-2 or TRBV6-3 and TRBJ2-5; there is no DNA to check the TCRdb D call of TRBD1. This CDR3 comprises 15 residues. Germline values: CDR1 MNHEY, CDR2 SVGEGT. The CDR3 protein is CASSPTTGEVETQYF.

The chain employs TRBV5-1 and TRBJ2-7; no DNA is available, so the TRBD1 call from TCRdb remains unchecked. There are 14 residues in the CDR3. CDR1 is SGHRS, CDR2 YFSETQ, per germline. The CDR3 is CASSLGDGSYEQYF.

The rearrangement links TRBV29-1 to TRBJ2-4; absent DNA, TCRdb's TRBD1 call cannot be checked. The CDR3 totals 11 residues. Germline CDR1 is SQVTM and CDR2 is ANQGSEA. The CDR3: CSVEDLGTGIF. The full variable domain, with the rest looked up from reference TRBV29-1 and TRBJ2-4, is SAVISQKPSRDICQRGTSLTIQCQVDSQVTMMFWYRQQPGQSLTLIATANQGSEATYESGFVIDKFPISRPNLTFSTLTVSNMSPEDSSIYLCSVEDLGTGIFGAGTRLSVL.

This sequence joins TRBV14 and TRBJ1-5. The germline gives CDR1 SGHDN, CDR2 FVKESK. This CDR3 has 13 residues. CDR3 sequence reads: CASSADLSEPQHF.

The chain joins TRBV29-1 to TRBJ2-2. Germline CDR1 and CDR2: SQVTM and ANQGSEA. CDR3 length equals 13 residues. CDR3 amino acids: CSVGTANTGELFF.

The chain recombines TRBV29-1 with TRBJ1-1. This CDR3 spans 11 amino acids. In germline, CDR1 is SQVTM, CDR2 ANQGSEA. The CDR3: CSVRWSTEAFF.

This chain connects TRBV20-1 to TRBJ2-1; TCRdb returns TRBD1, unconfirmable since there is no DNA. Looked up from germline, CDR1 is DFQATT and CDR2 is SNEGSKA (reference sequence). The CDR3 length is 13 residues. The CDR3 region is CSAITGVYNEQFF.

The J gene is TRBJ2-7, the V gene TRBV20-1; lacking DNA, the TRBD1 call made by TCRdb goes unchecked. The CDR3 is made up of 15 amino acids. Germline V gene lookup returns CDR1 DFQATT and CDR2 SNEGSKA (reference sequence). The CDR3 region is CSARVLDRGIYEQYF.

V usage is TRBV27 and J usage is TRBJ2-3. Germline CDR1 reads MNHEY; CDR2 reads SMNVEV (reference sequence). The CDR3 length is 11 residues. The CDR3 protein is CASRDGLAQYF.

The chain is built from TRBV12-3 or TRBV12-4 and TRBJ1-1; lacking DNA, the TRBD1 call made by TCRdb goes unchecked. The CDR3 spans 12 residues. The CDR3 here is CASGKGNTEAFF.

The chain has TRBV29-1 and TRBJ1-1. There are 14 residues in the CDR3. Germline lookup yields CDR1 SQVTM and CDR2 ANQGSEA. CDR3 loop: CSVEGRQPNTEAFF.